The sequence of this T cell receptor (beta chain) was determined in a study of radiotherapy plus CTLA-4 blockade in lung cancer. Across the study: Patients showed objective responses in 18% of cases, and disease control was achieved by over 25%. General study points: Together with interferon-beta, which increased in serum after radiation, early dynamic changes in blood T cell clones were reportedly the best predictors of response. There was expansion of tumor-derived TCR clones in blood after radiotherapy plus ipilimumab.

Of note for this clone: Its antigen is still unknown.

Profiling relied on immunoSEQ multiplex PCR, and the TCRdb table lists in-frame clones only, not all of them. The table lists around 80,000 clones, about four fifths of them singletons. Germline V gene sequence: CDR1 MDHEN, CDR2 SYDVKM. This CDR3 comprises 17 residues. Trimming took 5 bases from V and 0 from J, leaving 20 bases between them. Focal radiation and CTLA-4 blockade (ipilimumab) were tested in chemo-refractory metastatic non-small-cell lung cancer patients. The sequence was collected from a human donor with non-small cell lung cancer who had stable disease on radiotherapy plus ipilimumab. This chain joins TRBV28 and TRBJ2-7; D perhaps matches TRBD2 (6 bases). This material consisted of peripheral blood, taken from a patient treated with radiotherapy plus ipilimumab. DNA for the CDR3: TGTGCCAGCAGTCCAACCCATTCCCAAGCGGGCTCCTACGAGCAGTACTTC. This encodes CASSPTHSQAGSYEQYF.